Listed here are 27 T cell receptor beta chains from one sample, sequenced in a study of chemoradiotherapy in HPV16-positive cancers. Generated by immunoSEQ multiplex PCR, the TCRdb table keeps only in-frame clones and is missing some. The repertoire includes about 5,600 clones, roughly 88% of them detected once, and 9% sits in the top ten. This specimen consisted of tumor tissue, obtained from a patient who underwent chemoradiotherapy. The receptors stem from a human donor with HPV-associated anogenital cancer.

The V gene is TRBV19, the J gene TRBJ1-2; D remains unclear. Per the germline V gene, CDR1 is LNHDA and CDR2 is SQIVND (reference sequence). CDR3 length: 14 residues. Trimming removed 2 bases at V and 0 bases at J, with 7 bases between. The CDR3 bases are TGTGCCAGTAGTATAAAAGCAGCTAACTATGGCTACACCTTC. This encodes CASSIKAANYGYTF.

The chain uses TRBV7-9 and TRBJ2-3; TRBD2 matches 10 bases. Trimming at V came to 1 base and at J to 5 bases, leaving 12 bases not matched to a gene. The CDR3 loop spans 18 amino acids. Germline CDR1 reads SEHNR; CDR2 reads FQNEAQ (reference sequence). The CDR3 here is CASSLDGGAGGPIDTQYF. For the CDR3, the DNA is TGTGCCAGCAGCTTAGATGGTGGAGCGGGGGGGCCCATAGATACGCAGTATTTT.

V usage is TRBV4-1 and J usage is TRBJ2-3, with TRBD2 as a possible D gene (6 bases). This CDR3 is built from 15 residues. From germline, CDR1 is MGHRA and CDR2 YSYEKL. The V end was cut by 1 base, the J end by 9 bases, with 17 bases between. CDR3 in amino acids: CASSQVLANPLTQYF. CDR3 coding DNA: TGCGCCAGCAGCCAAGTTCTAGCGAACCCCCTCACGCAGTATTTT.

This rearrangement joins TRBV2 to TRBJ2-7; the match to TRBD1 covers 11 bases. Losses at the gene ends were 2 bases for V and 6 bases for J; bases not matched to a gene: 3. Germline CDR1 reads SNHLY; CDR2 reads FYNNEI. CDR3 length: 14 residues. For the CDR3, the DNA is TGTGCCAGCAGTGAATCGGGACAGGGGGGCGAGCAGTACTTC. Translated: CASSESGQGGEQYF.

A few counts support this clone. The chain couples TRBV2 to TRBJ2-7; 10 bases match TRBD2. J gave up 3 bases and V 6 bases, and 5 bases lay outside the gene matches. This CDR3 comprises 14 residues. CDR1 and CDR2 from the germline V gene are SNHLY and FYNNEI. The CDR3 DNA reads TGTGCCAGCAGCCCACTAGCGGGGAGCTACGAGCAGTACTTC. This encodes CASSPLAGSYEQYF.

The chain is built from TRBV7-9 and TRBJ2-3; 8 bases align to TRBD2. This CDR3 spans 15 amino acids. Germline V CDR1 and CDR2: SEHNR, FQNEAQ (reference sequence). Trimming cost V 5 bases and J 2 bases; bases outside gene matches: 6. CDR3 sequence: CASSLRTSLTDTQYF. CDR3 nucleotide sequence: TGTGCCAGCAGCCTCCGGACTAGCCTCACAGATACGCAGTATTTT.

This rearrangement joins TRBV19 to TRBJ1-1, with D possibly being TRBD1 (6 bases). The germline V gene encodes CDR1 LNHDA and CDR2 SQIVND (reference sequence). CDR3 length equals 16 residues. V was clipped by 5 bases and J by 3 bases, with 19 bases between them. As DNA, the CDR3 is TGTGCCAGTAGTCTCGAATCGGGGGGCGCTTACACTGAAGCTTTCTTT. Translation: CASSLESGGAYTEAFF.

J is TRBJ2-3 and V is TRBV5-1; TRBD1 might be the D (7 bases). V was clipped by 5 bases and J by 4 bases, with 20 bases between them. Germline V gives CDR1 SGHRS, CDR2 YFSETQ. This CDR3 region has 16 residues. CDR3 in DNA: TGCGCCAGCAGTCTGCAGGGGGGCGCGTCGGCAGATACGCAGTATTTT. Translated: CASSLQGGASADTQYF.

The V gene is TRBV30, the J gene TRBJ1-4, with 7 bases aligning to TRBD1. J gave up 3 bases and V 0 bases, and 1 base lay outside the gene matches. This CDR3 is built from 14 residues. The V gene's germline CDR1 is GTSNPN and CDR2 SVGIG (reference sequence). Here the CDR3 DNA reads TGTGCCTGGAGTGTAGGACAGGCTAATGAAAAACTGTTTTTT. Translating gives CAWSVGQANEKLFF.

The chain combines TRBV7-9 with TRBJ1-4, with D tentatively TRBD1 (5 bases). Deletions cut 6 bases from V and 2 bases from J, with 10 bases between. Germline V gene sequence: CDR1 SEHNR, CDR2 FQNEAQ (reference sequence). CDR3 length: 14 residues. The CDR3 region is CASRNRNTNEKLFF. Here the CDR3 DNA reads TGTGCCAGCAGGAACAGGAATACTAATGAAAAACTGTTTTTT.

V is TRBV4-3 and J is TRBJ2-5; 12 nucleotides align to TRBD2. V was pared by 0 bases and J by 2 bases, with 7 bases of the junction left unmatched. Germline assignment: CDR1 LGHNA and CDR2 YSLEER. The CDR3 runs to 18 residues. CDR3 DNA sequence: TGCGCCAGCAGCCAAGATACTAGCGGGGGGACCAGGCAAGAGACCCAGTACTTC. Its protein product is CASSQDTSGGTRQETQYF.

This chain links TRBV11-2 with TRBJ1-2; 10 nucleotides agree with TRBD1. This CDR3 is built from 15 residues. V trimming: 5 bases; J trimming: 1 base; junction bases outside the gene matches: 4. Germline V gene sequence: CDR1 SGHAT, CDR2 FQNNGV. The CDR3 loop reads CASSLTGGGNYGYTF. In DNA, the CDR3 is TGTGCCAGCAGCCTGACAGGGGGCGGTAACTATGGCTACACCTTC.

The chain carries TRBV7-6 and TRBJ1-4; D is possibly TRBD1 (6 bases). CDR1 is SGHVS, CDR2 FNYEAQ, per germline. The CDR3 is 17 amino acids. V shed 2 bases and J shed 5 bases, with 18 bases lying between them. The CDR3 spells CASSLNPEGVGNEKLFF. Written as DNA, the CDR3 is TGTGCCAGCAGCTTAAACCCGGAGGGGGTGGGGAATGAAAAACTGTTTTTT.

This clone appeared once. The chain is built from TRBV5-6 and TRBJ1-6; D ambiguous. Trimming shortened V by 4 bases and J by 7 bases, and 12 bases separated the two germline ends. The CDR3 is made up of 14 amino acids. CDR1 is SGHDT and CDR2 is YYEEEE in the germline V gene. The CDR3 nucleotides are TGTGCCAGCAGCAACGGGTTTCGAAATTCACCCCTCCACTTT. Amino acids: CASSNGFRNSPLHF. Filled out from reference TRBV5-6 and TRBJ1-6, the complete variable domain reads DAGVTQSPTHLIKTRGQQVTLRCSPKSGHDTVSWYQQALGQGPQFIFQYYEEEERQRGNFPDRFSGHQFPNYSSELNVNALLLGDSALYLCASSNGFRNSPLHFGNGTRLTVT.

As DNA, the CDR3 is TGTGCCAGCAGCTTACTTCGATACACTGAAGCTTTCTTT. This gives the protein CASSLLRYTEAFF. The chain employs TRBV7-2 and TRBJ1-1; D is uncertain. V was cut by 2 bases and J by 3 bases, with 7 bases left in between. The germline CDR1 and CDR2 sequences are SGHTA and FQGNSA. The CDR3 is 13 amino acids.

V and J are TRBV6-1 and TRBJ1-2, with a tentative D call TRBD1 (6 bases). The CDR3 sequence is 15 residues long. Germline lookup yields CDR1 MNHNS and CDR2 SASEGT. V was shortened by 7 bases and J by 0 bases, with 15 bases between the two germline ends. CDR3 protein: CASTRTGHSNYGYTF. The CDR3 DNA sequence: TGTGCCAGCACTCGAACAGGGCACTCTAACTATGGCTACACCTTC.

This sequence joins TRBV4-2 and TRBJ2-7; D is possibly TRBD2 (5 bases). V shed 0 bases and J shed 3 bases, with 12 bases lying between them. CDR1 LGHNA and CDR2 YNFKEQ come from the germline V gene. There are 15 residues in the CDR3. CDR3 nucleotide sequence: TGTGCCAGCAGCCAAGATCCCCAGCGGAGCTACGAGCAGTACTTC. It codes for CASSQDPQRSYEQYF.

The chain uses TRBV5-5 and TRBJ2-3; 9 nucleotides line up with TRBD1. This CDR3 has 19 amino acids. Unmatched junction bases numbered 20, after V lost 4 bases and J lost 5 bases. Looked up from germline, CDR1 is SGHKS and CDR2 is YYEKEE (reference sequence). This CDR3 reads CASSPFGQGSYIRGDTQYF. DNA for the CDR3: TGTGCCAGCAGCCCATTCGGACAGGGGTCCTACATTCGTGGAGATACGCAGTATTTT.

V gene TRBV29-1 combines with J gene TRBJ1-5; D gene uncertain. The CDR3 spans 14 residues. Germline CDR1 and CDR2: SQVTM and ANQGSEA. Trimming shortened V by 7 bases and J by 1 base, and 14 bases separated the two germline ends. The CDR3 DNA reads as TGCAGCGCCCAAGAGGGAGGGAGCAATCAGCCCCAGCATTTT. Translation: CSAQEGGSNQPQHF. The full variable domain, with the rest looked up from reference TRBV29-1 and TRBJ1-5, is SAVISQKPSRDICQRGTSLTIQCQVDSQVTMMFWYRQQPGQSLTLIATANQGSEATYESGFVIDKFPISRPNLTFSTLTVSNMSPEDSSIYLCSAQEGGSNQPQHFGDGTRLSIL.

This chain joins TRBV19 and TRBJ1-3; D might be TRBD1 (5 bases). Between the trimmed V and J ends, which lost 10 bases and 5 bases, there was a span of 15 bases. There are 13 residues in the CDR3. CDR1 and CDR2 from the germline V gene are LNHDA and SQIVND (reference sequence). The CDR3 nucleotides are TGTGCCACCCTAGATAGGGGCAGAAACACCATATATTTT. Translating gives CATLDRGRNTIYF.

The genes are TRBV7-9 and TRBJ1-3; 8 bases line up with TRBD1. This CDR3 comprises 15 residues. Germline lookup yields CDR1 SEHNR and CDR2 FQNEAQ (reference sequence). V shed 5 bases and J 1 base; nucleotides not matched to a gene: 4. CDR3 sequence: CASSRQGWSGNTIYF. CDR3 nucleotide sequence: TGTGCCAGCAGCCGACAGGGGTGGTCTGGAAACACCATATATTTT. Using reference TRBV7-9 and TRBJ1-3 for the parts outside the CDR3, the full variable domain is DTGVSQNPRHKITKRGQNVTFRCDPISEHNRLYWYRQTLGQGPEFLTYFQNEAQLEKSRLLSDRFSAERPKGSFSTLEIQRTEQGDSAMYLCASSRQGWSGNTIYFGEGSWLTVV.

V usage is TRBV11-2 and J usage is TRBJ2-3; perhaps D is TRBD1 or TRBD2 (5 bases each). The CDR3 loop spans 16 amino acids. Germline V lookup: CDR1 SGHAT, CDR2 FQNNGV. Trimming stripped 2 bases from V and 2 bases from J, with 14 bases between. The CDR3 is CASSLLRDRLTDTQYF. The CDR3 region has the DNA TGTGCCAGCAGCTTACTCAGGGACCGCCTCACAGATACGCAGTATTTT. Filled out from reference TRBV11-2 and TRBJ2-3, the complete variable domain reads EAGVAQSPRYKIIEKRQSVAFWCNPISGHATLYWYQQILGQGPKLLIQFQNNGVVDDSQLPKDRFSAERLKGVDSTLKIQPAKLEDSAVYLCASSLLRDRLTDTQYFGPGTRLTVL.

On this clone: One base away lies a much larger clone, so this may be a sequencing read error. J is TRBJ1-1 and V is TRBV4-2; tentatively, D is TRBD1 (5 bases). The CDR3 is 13 amino acids. With 5 bases removed from V and 1 base from J, the gap between germline ends came to 8 bases. Germline loops: CDR1 LGHNA, CDR2 YNFKEQ. The DNA of the CDR3 is TGTGCCAGCAGCTTGGGGGGGAACACTGAAGCTTTCTTT. Its translation: CASSLGGNTEAFF.

The chain carries TRBV29-1 and TRBJ2-2; no reliable D call. Germline assignment: CDR1 SQVTM and CDR2 ANQGSEA. Between the trimmed V and J ends, which lost 5 bases and 0 bases, there was a span of 10 bases. The CDR3 spans 14 residues. CDR3 sequence (DNA): TGCAGCGTTTCAGGACGGTCGAACACCGGGGAGCTGTTTTTT. Translation gives CSVSGRSNTGELFF.

The chain carries TRBV6-6 and TRBJ1-6; the match to TRBD1 covers 8 bases. The V gene end was trimmed by 2 bases and the J gene end by 7 bases; junction bases not matched to a gene: 4. Germline-derived CDR1 and CDR2 are MNHNY and SVGAGI (reference sequence). The CDR3 sequence is 15 residues long. CDR3 loop: CASSYGQGGNSPLHF. The CDR3 DNA reads TGTGCCAGCAGTTACGGACAGGGAGGGAATTCACCCCTCCACTTT.

The rearrangement joins TRBV6-1 to TRBJ2-1, with D hard to call. This CDR3 comprises 14 residues. The V end lost 3 bases, the J end lost 5 bases, and 11 bases lay between the germline ends. Germline V gene sequence: CDR1 MNHNS, CDR2 SASEGT. CDR3 region: CASSERGRNNEQFF. CDR3 nucleotides: TGTGCCAGCAGTGAGAGAGGCAGAAACAATGAGCAGTTCTTC.

This clone is large within its sample. The chain couples TRBV6-5 to TRBJ2-5; TRBD2 might be the D (5 bases). From germline, CDR1 is MNHEY and CDR2 SVGAGI. Trimming left V 5 bases short and J 3 bases short, with 10 bases between. The CDR3 covers 13 residues. CDR3 bases: TGTGCCAGCAGTGGACTGGGAGAAGAGACCCAGTACTTC. Translating it yields CASSGLGEETQYF.